This TCR beta chain was recovered during a study of cytomegalovirus exposure and HLA in healthy donors. Study-wide background: Of all 400 or so donors who were genotyped, around 82% belonged to the Caucasian-associated ancestry cluster. The study, taken as a whole, reports: Reported findings show TCR beta sequences accurately forecast HLA-A and HLA-B alleles in most subjects.

Germline CDR1 is SGHVS and CDR2 is FNYEAQ. This CDR3 is 13 amino acids long. V dropped 1 base and J dropped 3 bases, with 6 bases sitting between them. Primers included in the PCR were 60 Vbeta and 13 Jbeta primers. Sequenced by immunoSEQ multiplex PCR; TCRdb stores in-frame clones only, minus some. Of some 150,000 clones in the sample, around 77% were seen once. Concerning this clone itself: Its antigen is unknown.

The material sequenced was PBMCs. This sequence joins TRBV7-6 and TRBJ1-2, with D possibly matching TRBD1 (6 bases). The TCR comes from a woman between 40 and 50 years old in good health and CMV-seropositive. The CDR3 DNA sequence: TGTGCCAGCAGCTTAGACAGGGACTATGGCTACACCTTC. Amino acid sequence: CASSLDRDYGYTF.